This T cell receptor beta chain originates from a study of T cell repertoires in cytomegalovirus infection. Study overall: Carrying CMV and the relevant HLA type showed in public TCR beta signatures.

V was cut by 5 bases and J by 5 bases, with 13 bases left in between. Germline lookup yields CDR1 SQVTM and CDR2 ANQGSEA. The CDR3 consists of 14 residues. Using its own MiXCR run on the reads, TCRdb lists one record per CDR3 protein. The sample lists 150,000 to 200,000 distinct CDR3 sequences, 15% to 20% seen once, with 2.9% in the top ten. Comments on this clonotype: Its antigen is undetermined.

The study's findings and limits: The ex vivo response showed dominance by HLA-C-restricted CMV-specific TCR beta clonotypes.

The clonotype comes from a human donor in good health (CMV status not recorded). Some clones in this sample may be carry-over from other donors' samples. The V call is TRBV29-1, the J call TRBJ1-6; no clear D gene. Sequencing input: PBMCs. This chain's CDR3 is CSVRKGMDNSPLHF. DNA for the CDR3: TGCAGCGTTCGGAAGGGTATGGATAATTCACCCCTCCACTTT.